These T cell receptor beta chains were read from a single sample in a study of CD8 T cells in Susac syndrome. TCRdb redid the calling of the immunoSEQ multiplex PCR reads with MiXCR, one entry per CDR3 protein. The profile shows about 190,000 distinct CDR3 sequences, 95% of them singletons. Input material: CD8+ T cells from PBMCs. These receptors were obtained from a human donor with Susac syndrome. Each CDR3 is given with its conserved first and last residue. D genes are given only for firm matches. Rows may omit the clone size; those that give it use once, few, many or a size class.

TRBV11-2	NA	NA	TRBJ2-5	TGTGCCAGCAGCTTAGTTTATGAGACCCAGTACTTC	CASSLVYETQYF
TRBV20-1	NA	TRBD1	TRBJ1-1	TGCAGTGCAAGAACGGACAGGGGTATGAACACTGAAGCTTTCTTT	CSARTDRGMNTEAFF
TRBV4-2	NA	TRBD1	TRBJ2-7	TGTGCCAGCAGCCAAGAACAGGGGATGCCCTACGAGCAGTACTTC	CASSQEQGMPYEQYF
TRBV12-3/TRBV12-4	NA	NA	TRBJ1-1	TGTGCCAGCATTCCCGTCCGACAGATGGACCCGAACACTGAAGCTTTCTTT	CASIPVRQMDPNTEAFF
TRBV6-2/TRBV6-3	NA	NA	TRBJ2-7	TGTGCCAGCAGGGAACCAACGGGACAATTGTACGAGCAGTACTTC	CASREPTGQLYEQYF
TRBV5-4	NA	NA	TRBJ2-7	TGTGCCAGCAGCTTCAATCGGGGGAGCTCCTACGAGCAGTACTTC	CASSFNRGSSYEQYF
TRBV12-3/TRBV12-4	few	NA	TRBJ2-1	TGTGCCAGCAGCTCCGGCTCCAATGAGCAGTTCTTC	CASSSGSNEQFF
TRBV5-1	once	TRBD2	TRBJ2-1	TGCGCCAGCAGCTCGGTTGGACTAGCGGGGGGGGACAATGAGCAGTTCTTC	CASSSVGLAGGDNEQFF
TRBV28	once	NA	TRBJ2-1	TGTGCCAGCAGTTCCATCCCGAGCGGTAATGAGCAGTTCTTC	CASSSIPSGNEQFF
TRBV30	NA	NA	TRBJ1-1	TGTGCCTGGACCCCCGGACAGATCAGGTACACTGAAGCTTTCTTT	CAWTPGQIRYTEAFF